A single sample gave rise to the 10 T cell receptor beta chains below, sequenced in a study of STAT5B mutations in CD4+ large granular lymphocyte leukemia. The data were produced by immunoSEQ multiplex PCR, yet TCRdb's version contains in-frame clones alone and is incomplete. The sample holds 40,000 to 55,000 clones, 84% seen once. The material sequenced was CD4+ T cells from blood buffy coats. These receptors all come from a human donor in good health.

This chain links TRBV30 with TRBJ1-2; 9 nucleotides align to TRBD1. This CDR3 region has 15 residues. Germline trimming cut 3 bases from V and 4 bases from J; bases unmatched to any gene: 9. The germline CDR1 and CDR2 sequences are GTSNPN and SVGIG (reference sequence). The DNA for the CDR3 is TGTGCCTGGAGCGCCCCGGGACAGGGAATCTATGGCTACACCTTC. Its protein is CAWSAPGQGIYGYTF.

The genes are TRBV7-9 and TRBJ2-7; TRBD1 aligns across 9 bases. From germline, CDR1 is SEHNR and CDR2 FQNEAQ (reference sequence). After removal of 6 bases from V and 2 bases from J, the junction contained 8 bases not matched to a gene. The CDR3 extends over 15 amino acids. CDR3 sequence (DNA): TGTGCCAGCAGAAAATCCGGGACAGGGACCTACGAGCAGTACTTC. This translates into CASRKSGTGTYEQYF.

CDR3 nucleotide sequence: TGCGCCAGCAGCTTGACTTGGCGAAAGGAGGAAAAACTGTTTTTT. It specifies CASSLTWRKEEKLFF. The chain couples TRBV5-1 to TRBJ1-4; D is ambiguous. V lost 1 base and J 8 bases, leaving 15 bases between the germline ends. Looked up from germline, CDR1 is SGHRS and CDR2 is YFSETQ. This CDR3 contains 15 residues.

This clone was detected only once. The V and J genes are TRBV29-1 and TRBJ2-5; D gene uncertain. The J call is in doubt because the DNA end fits TRBJ2-7 better. This CDR3 is built from 14 residues. CDR1 is SQVTM and CDR2 is ANQGSEA in the germline V gene. CDR3 bases: TGCAGCGTTGAAGAACCAAACGGGTCCTACGAGCAGTACTTC. Amino acids: CSVEEPNGSYEQYF.

This CDR3 is CASSVSGTGVGYTF. Written as DNA, the CDR3 is TGTGCCAGCAGTGTATCCGGGACAGGGGTCGGCTACACCTTC. The chain uses TRBV7-9 and TRBJ1-2; 10 bases line up with TRBD1. The CDR3 sequence is 14 residues long. J gave up 8 bases and V 6 bases, and 9 bases lay outside the gene matches. The germline gives CDR1 SEHNR, CDR2 FQNEAQ (reference sequence).

CDR3 in amino acids: CASNSGGRDTGELFF. The DNA of the CDR3 is TGTGCCAGCAATTCAGGGGGCCGTGACACCGGGGAGCTGTTTTTT. The chain has TRBV5-6 and TRBJ2-2; 8 positions match TRBD1. There are 15 residues in the CDR3. The junction had 7 bases not matched to a gene; V was cut back by 6 bases and J by 3 bases. Germline loops: CDR1 SGHDT, CDR2 YYEEEE.

The rearrangement links TRBV7-9 to TRBJ2-7; D remains ambiguous. The V gene's germline CDR1 is SEHNR and CDR2 FQNEAQ (reference sequence). Between the trimmed V and J ends, which lost 3 bases and 4 bases, there was a span of 7 bases. The CDR3 loop spans 12 amino acids. CDR3 protein: CASSFVHYEQYF. In DNA, the CDR3 is TGTGCCAGCAGCTTCGTACATTACGAGCAGTACTTC.

The V and J genes are TRBV7-2 and TRBJ2-5; 11 bases align to TRBD2. Germline V gene lookup returns CDR1 SGHTA and CDR2 FQGNSA. This CDR3 has 14 residues. J gave up 5 bases and V 4 bases, and 3 bases lay outside the gene matches. CDR3 region: CASSSLAGGETQYF. DNA of the CDR3: TGTGCCAGCAGCTCTCTAGCGGGGGGTGAGACCCAGTACTTC.

V is TRBV7-9 and J is TRBJ1-1; tentative D call: TRBD1 (6 bases). The CDR3 covers 14 residues. Germline loops: CDR1 SEHNR, CDR2 FQNEAQ (reference sequence). V gave up 4 bases and J gave up 3 bases, with 12 bases separating them. In DNA form, the CDR3 reads TGTGCCAGCAGCTCAACAGGGTTGCACACTGAAGCTTTCTTT. This gives the protein CASSSTGLHTEAFF.

The CDR3 is CASSVFQREGVDEQFF. CDR3 nucleotides: TGTGCCAGCAGCGTTTTCCAGCGGGAAGGGGTTGATGAGCAGTTCTTC. The chain combines TRBV9 with TRBJ2-1; 7 bases fit TRBD2. There are 16 residues in the CDR3. CDR1 is SGDLS, CDR2 YYNGEE, per germline. The J segment lost 8 bases and the V segment lost 2 bases, leaving 13 bases of the junction unmatched.